The next 3 T cell receptor beta chains were all read from a single sample in a study of blood T cell repertoires in COVID-19. Sequenced by immunoSEQ multiplex PCR; TCRdb stores in-frame clones only, minus some. Here the sample spans approximately 360,000 clones, around 83% being singletons. The material sequenced was PBMCs or T cells enriched from blood (not recorded which). The source of these receptors is a woman between 45 and 65 years old who had recovered from COVID-19.

As to this clone: Distinct nucleotide sequences in the sample also encode this CDR3. The genes are TRBV3-1 (or the pseudogene TRBV3-2) and TRBJ2-7, with 9 bases lining up with TRBD1. Germline CDR1 and CDR2: LGHDT and YNNKEL (reference sequence). V dropped 3 bases and J dropped 3; count of bases not matched to a gene: 0. This CDR3 has 13 residues. Written as DNA, the CDR3 is TGTGCCAGCAGCCAGACAGGGGGCTACGAGCAGTACTTC. It specifies CASSQTGGYEQYF.

The rearrangement uses TRBV4-3 and TRBJ1-2, with 8 bases aligning to TRBD1. The J segment lost 11 bases and the V segment lost 1 base, leaving 12 bases of the junction unmatched. This CDR3 comprises 15 residues. Germline loops: CDR1 LGHNA, CDR2 YSLEER. The CDR3 reads CASSQVVGQGARYTF. The CDR3 coding sequence is TGCGCCAGCAGCCAAGTGGTGGGTCAGGGGGCCAGATACACCTTC.

This chain uses TRBV2 with TRBJ2-2; 7 bases match TRBD2. The V gene end was trimmed by 1 base and the J gene end by 5 bases; junction bases not matched to a gene: 7. The CDR3 consists of 16 residues. CDR1 SNHLY and CDR2 FYNNEI come from the germline V gene. CDR3 DNA sequence: TGTGCCAGCAGTGAAGAGGACCCCGGGAGGACCGGGGAGCTGTTTTTT. Translation gives CASSEEDPGRTGELFF.